The clone carrying this TCR beta chain was found a few times. The authors' processing: Amplifying reference gene primers gave estimates of nucleated cell counts. The data were produced by immunoSEQ multiplex PCR, yet TCRdb's version contains in-frame clones alone and is incomplete. The V and J calls and clone size come from that table; D and trimming were worked out from the DNA. The data show about 150,000 clones, 87% seen once. The CDR3 length is 15 residues. J was trimmed by 4 bases and V by 2 bases; bases with no gene match: 3. Germline V CDR1 and CDR2: SNHLY, FYNNEI. This entry belongs to a study of blood T cell repertoires in COVID-19. The wider study: Material from acute and convalescent COVID-19 was sourced from the United States, Italy and Spain. From T cells, B-cell-depleted T cells, or PBMCs came the material, which was cDNA or gDNA.

The origin of this receptor is a man between 50 and 59 years old who had recovered from COVID-19. The chain combines TRBV2 with TRBJ2-7; TRBD2 matches 12 bases. The sequenced sample was peripheral blood. The CDR3 spells CASSETSGGRYEQYF. The CDR3 DNA is TGTGCCAGCAGTGAAACTAGCGGGGGGCGATACGAGCAGTACTTC.